This TCR beta chain appears in the sequencing data of a study of blood T cell repertoires in COVID-19. The CDR3 length is 14 residues. Germline assignment: CDR1 LNHDA and CDR2 SQIVND (reference sequence). The germline V and J ends were trimmed by 7 bases and 0 bases, with 9 bases remaining between them. This table comes from immunoSEQ multiplex PCR, and its TCRdb copy is limited to in-frame clones, with some not included. This repertoire shows about 380,000 clones, more than 75% found once; its top ten account for more than 0.95%. The chain carries TRBV19 and TRBJ1-4; D is ambiguous. The sequenced sample consisted of PBMCs or T cells enriched from blood (not recorded which). The TCR was taken from a woman aged 18-29 years who had recovered from COVID-19. The CDR3 nucleotides are TGTGCCAGTATGATGTACACAACTAATGAAAAACTGTTTTTT. This sequence encodes CASMMYTTNEKLFF.